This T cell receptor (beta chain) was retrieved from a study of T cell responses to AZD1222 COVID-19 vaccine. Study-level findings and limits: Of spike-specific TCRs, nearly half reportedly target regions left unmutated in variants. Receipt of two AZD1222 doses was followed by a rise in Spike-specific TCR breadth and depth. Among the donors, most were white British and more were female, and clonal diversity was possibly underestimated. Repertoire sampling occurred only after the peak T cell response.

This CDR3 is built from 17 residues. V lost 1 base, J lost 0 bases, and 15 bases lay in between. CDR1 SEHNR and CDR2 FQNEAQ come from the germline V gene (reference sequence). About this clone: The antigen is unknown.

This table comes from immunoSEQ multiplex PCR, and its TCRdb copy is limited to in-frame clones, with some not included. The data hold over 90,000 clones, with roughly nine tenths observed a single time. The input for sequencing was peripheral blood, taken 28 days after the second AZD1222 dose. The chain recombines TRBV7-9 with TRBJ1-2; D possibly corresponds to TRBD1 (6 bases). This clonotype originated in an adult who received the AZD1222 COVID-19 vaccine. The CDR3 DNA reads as TGTGCCAGCAGCTTAGAAATAGGGGACACTTCTAACTATGGCTACACCTTC. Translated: CASSLEIGDTSNYGYTF.